The 24 T cell receptor beta chains reported below all come from one sample, sequenced in a study of T cell repertoires in cytomegalovirus infection. A single record per CDR3 protein comes from TCRdb applying MiXCR to the reads. The data hold some 390,000 distinct CDR3 sequences, with approximately 18% observed a single time. The sequencing sample was made of PBMCs. The receptor source for this set is a human donor in good health (CMV status not recorded). Some clones in this sample may be carry-over from other donors' samples.

This clonotype appeared a few times. The chain combines TRBV15 with TRBJ1-5, with 10 bases fitting TRBD1. The CDR3 is 15 residues long. V lost 4 bases, J lost 6 bases, and 6 bases stayed unmatched. Germline V gene data show CDR1 as LNHNV and CDR2 as YYDKDF (reference sequence). CDR3 coding DNA: TGTGCCACCAGCAAAGACAGGGGGCGAGGTCAGCCCCAGCATTTT. As protein: CATSKDRGRGQPQHF.

The chain is built from TRBV3-1 and TRBJ1-2; D uncertain. The V gene's germline CDR1 is LGHDT and CDR2 YNNKEL (reference sequence). Trimming removed 2 bases at V and 3 bases at J, with 10 bases between. CDR3 size: 14 residues. The CDR3 nucleotides are TGTGCCAGCAGCCAAAGTGAAGCCGACTATGGCTACACCTTC. It codes for CASSQSEADYGYTF.

The rearrangement links TRBV18 to TRBJ2-1; 7 positions agree with TRBD1. The germline V gene has CDR1 KGHSH and CDR2 LQKENI. The CDR3 runs 15 residues. Trimming at V came to 2 bases and at J to 6 bases, leaving 7 bases not matched to a gene. CDR3 nucleotide sequence: TGTGCCAGCTCACCAGGGACAGCGAGCAGCAATGAGCAGTTCTTC. This translates into CASSPGTASSNEQFF. The complete variable domain, with remaining parts taken from reference TRBV18 and TRBJ2-1, reads NAGVMQNPRHLVRRRGQEARLRCSPMKGHSHVYWYRQLPEEGLKFMVYLQKENIIDESGMPKERFSAEFPKEGPSILRIQQVVRGDSAAYFCASSPGTASSNEQFFGPGTRLTVL.

This clonotype was detected only a few times. This may be a read error, as it is one base from a much larger clone. The V and J genes are TRBV11-2 and TRBJ2-1; D uncertain. V was shortened by 0 bases and J by 5 bases, with 5 bases between the two germline ends. Germline CDR1 is SGHAT and CDR2 is FQNNGV. The CDR3 is 13 residues long. CDR3 region: CASSLDRDNEQFF. CDR3 coding DNA: TGTGCCAGCAGCTTAGATCGGGACAATGAGCAGTTCTTC.

V and J are TRBV7-3 and TRBJ2-3; the D gene is possibly TRBD1 (6 bases). Trimming pared 8 bases from V and 7 bases from J, leaving 16 bases between. The CDR3 sequence is 13 residues long. Germline V gene data show CDR1 as SGHTA and CDR2 as FQGTGA. CDR3 residues: CASDEYRANTQYF. The CDR3 nucleotides read TGTGCCAGCGACGAGTACAGGGCAAATACGCAGTATTTT.

This clonotype has just a few counts. The chain carries TRBV4-3 and TRBJ1-1; 7 bases fit TRBD1. Trimming took 4 bases from V and 1 from J; bases not matched to a gene: 9. This CDR3 is 16 amino acids long. Looked up from germline, CDR1 is LGHNA and CDR2 is YSLEER. Here the CDR3 DNA reads TGCGCCAGCAGCCCCAATTTGGGACAGCCGAACACTGAAGCTTTCTTT. Amino acids: CASSPNLGQPNTEAFF.

This chain uses TRBV20-1 with TRBJ2-5; 9 nucleotides line up with TRBD2. The ends lost 1 base at V and 5 bases at J; junction bases unmatched: 8. The CDR3 loop spans 15 amino acids. Germline V gives CDR1 DFQATT, CDR2 SNEGSKA (reference sequence). This chain's CDR3 is CSARGGGGARETQYF. The CDR3 bases are TGCAGTGCTAGAGGAGGCGGGGGGGCAAGGGAGACCCAGTACTTC.

The chain links TRBV28 to TRBJ2-1; tentative D call: TRBD2 (6 bases). CDR1 MDHEN and CDR2 SYDVKM come from the germline V gene. The CDR3 contains 17 residues. V was trimmed by 6 bases and J by 0 bases, leaving 18 bases between them. The CDR3 DNA reads TGTGCCAGCAGAACCCCCGGGACTGAAAGCTCCTACAATGAGCAGTTCTTC. It translates to CASRTPGTESSYNEQFF.

This clonotype has a handful of counts. The chain joins TRBV4-1 to TRBJ1-5; D remains unclear. The CDR3 covers 18 residues. V lost 1 base, J lost 4 bases, and 20 bases lay in between. The V gene's germline CDR1 is MGHRA and CDR2 YSYEKL. The CDR3 coding sequence is TGCGCCAGCAGCCAAGGCACACTCGGGTCGGAAAAAAATCAGCCCCAGCATTTT. Translation: CASSQGTLGSEKNQPQHF.

This clonotype occurred a few times. The gene calls are TRBV20-1 and TRBJ1-4; D remains unclear. The CDR3 sequence is 16 residues long. Trimming removed 3 bases at V and 8 bases at J, with 22 bases between. Germline assignment: CDR1 DFQATT and CDR2 SNEGSKA (reference sequence). CDR3 protein: CSASPQLEVPGEKLFF. The CDR3, as DNA: TGCAGTGCTAGTCCCCAACTAGAGGTCCCCGGGGAAAAACTGTTTTTT.

This clonotype turned up a few times. One junction end does not reproduce the germline sequence, and a read error may be involved. The chain has TRBV7-2 and TRBJ2-2; TRBD1 might be the D (6 bases). The V gene's germline CDR1 is SGHTA and CDR2 FQGNSA. The CDR3 sequence is 15 residues long. The CDR3 region is CASSLGAGGTEELFF. In nucleotides, the CDR3 is TGTGCCAGCAGCTTAGGGGCTGGGGGCACCGAGGAGCTGTTTTTT.

This clonotype was recorded a few times. J is TRBJ1-5 and V is TRBV10-2; the D is unclear. V lost 0 bases and J lost 2, with 8 bases in between. Looked up from germline, CDR1 is WSHSY and CDR2 is SAAADI. CDR3 length: 15 residues. CDR3 DNA sequence: TGCGCCAGCAGTGAGTCAGGTTTGGGCAATCAGCCCCAGCATTTT. It is translated as CASSESGLGNQPQHF.

The chain employs TRBV6-8 and TRBJ2-3; tentative D call: TRBD2 (6 bases). Germline V gene lookup returns CDR1 MNHGY and CDR2 SAAAGT. V dropped 5 bases and J dropped 6 bases, with 18 bases sitting between them. This CDR3 contains 15 residues. The CDR3 is CASSPGTSSGDTQYF. The CDR3 region has the DNA TGTGCCAGCAGTCCTGGGACTTCGTCCGGCGATACGCAGTATTTT.

This clonotype was seen repeatedly, ten times or more. This chain joins TRBV7-2 and TRBJ1-1; D unresolved. The V gene's germline CDR1 is SGHTA and CDR2 FQGNSA. The V end lost 4 bases, the J end lost 2 bases, and 8 bases lay between the germline ends. The CDR3 runs to 13 residues. The CDR3 sequence: CASSSRTNTEAFF. Here the CDR3 DNA reads TGTGCCAGCAGCTCCCGGACCAACACTGAAGCTTTCTTT.

The V gene is TRBV7-2, the J gene TRBJ2-5; D is unresolved. V lost 2 bases to trimming and J lost 5 bases, with 18 bases between them. This CDR3 comprises 16 residues. CDR1 is SGHTA and CDR2 is FQGNSA in the germline V gene. The CDR3: CASSLSPRVEWETQYF. In nucleotides, the CDR3 is TGTGCCAGCAGCTTATCCCCCCGGGTGGAATGGGAGACCCAGTACTTC.

This clonotype showed up just a few times. It may be a read error: a sequence one base away is much more abundant. The chain couples TRBV7-2 to TRBJ1-1; maybe TRBD1 (5 bases). Germline V gene lookup returns CDR1 SGHTA and CDR2 FQGNSA. The CDR3 totals 12 residues. V was clipped by 3 bases and J by 6 bases, with 8 bases between them. The CDR3 protein is CASSLRDPEAFF. The CDR3 coding sequence is TGTGCCAGCAGCTTGCGGGACCCTGAAGCTTTCTTT.

The chain joins TRBV7-8 to TRBJ2-2, with 9 bases lining up with TRBD2. Germline trimming cut 10 bases from V and 5 bases from J; bases unmatched to any gene: 11. Germline V gene sequence: CDR1 SGHVS, CDR2 FQNEAQ. CDR3 length equals 15 residues. In DNA, the CDR3 is TGTGCCAACAAAAGGCTAGCGGGGAGGACCGGGGAGCTGTTTTTT. It codes for CANKRLAGRTGELFF.

The table lists this clonotype with a few counts. J is TRBJ2-7 and V is TRBV12-3 or TRBV12-4; 9 bases align to TRBD2. J lost 6 bases, V lost 5 bases, and 8 bases had no gene match. This CDR3 has 14 amino acids. This CDR3 is CASSDSGSPSEQYF. The CDR3 DNA follows: TGTGCCAGCAGTGATAGCGGGAGTCCTTCCGAGCAGTACTTC.

The table lists this clonotype with many counts. The chain joins TRBV7-9 to TRBJ1-6; D call uncertain. The CDR3 is 19 residues long. Trimming cost V 6 bases and J 7 bases, with 28 bases left between them. Germline V gene data show CDR1 as SEHNR and CDR2 as FQNEAQ (reference sequence). The DNA for the CDR3 is TGTGCCAGCAGGGAGACACGTGATGTGGCCAACCTTGGGAATTCACCCCTCCACTTT. Translated: CASRETRDVANLGNSPLHF.

The chain is built from TRBV12-3 or TRBV12-4 and TRBJ2-3; 7 bases match TRBD2. This CDR3 contains 17 residues. The trim removed 3 bases at V and 0 bases at J, leaving 9 bases unmatched. Here the CDR3 DNA reads TGTGCCAGCAGTTTTCGCGATAGCGGGCCTAGCACAGATACGCAGTATTTT. This gives the protein CASSFRDSGPSTDTQYF.

This clonotype was counted a few times. V and J are TRBV2 and TRBJ2-5, with 11 nucleotides matching TRBD1. This CDR3 contains 12 residues. The V segment lost 6 bases and the J segment 13 bases; nucleotides outside the gene matches: 7. Per germline, CDR1 SNHLY and CDR2 FYNNEI. CDR3 sequence: CASRRDRGKGYF. CDR3 DNA sequence: TGTGCCAGCAGGCGGGACAGGGGGAAGGGGTACTTC.

This chain uses TRBV4-3 with TRBJ2-6, with 7 bases lining up with TRBD2. The ends lost 1 base at V and 4 bases at J; junction bases unmatched: 10. The CDR3 has 18 residues. Germline values: CDR1 LGHNA, CDR2 YSLEER. CDR3: CASSQVIGRGTGANVLTF. For the CDR3, the DNA is TGCGCCAGCAGCCAAGTGATAGGGAGGGGTACAGGGGCCAACGTCCTGACTTTC.

In this sample, this clonotype turned up many times. The V gene is TRBV7-2, the J gene TRBJ2-1; D remains ambiguous. V was clipped by 5 bases and J by 2 bases, with 13 bases between them. The CDR3 length is 15 residues. Germline V lookup: CDR1 SGHTA, CDR2 FQGNSA. The chain's CDR3 is CASSQAVGTYNEQFF. The CDR3 bases are TGTGCCAGCAGCCAGGCGGTAGGGACCTACAATGAGCAGTTCTTC.

The chain joins TRBV20-1 to TRBJ2-1, with 7 nucleotides matching TRBD1. Germline CDR1 reads DFQATT; CDR2 reads SNEGSKA (reference sequence). The V gene end was trimmed by 6 bases and the J gene end by 3 bases; junction bases not matched to a gene: 5. The CDR3 extends over 13 amino acids. CDR3 in DNA: TGCAGTGCCTCGACAGGGAACTACAATGAGCAGTTCTTC. It yields the protein CSASTGNYNEQFF.